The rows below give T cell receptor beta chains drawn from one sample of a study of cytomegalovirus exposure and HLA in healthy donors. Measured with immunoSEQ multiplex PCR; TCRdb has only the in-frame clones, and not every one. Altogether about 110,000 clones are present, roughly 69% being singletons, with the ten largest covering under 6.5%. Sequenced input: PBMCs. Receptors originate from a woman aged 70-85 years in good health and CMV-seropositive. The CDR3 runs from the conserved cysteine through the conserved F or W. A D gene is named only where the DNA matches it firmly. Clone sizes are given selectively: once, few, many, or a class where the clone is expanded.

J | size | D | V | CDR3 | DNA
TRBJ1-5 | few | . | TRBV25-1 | CASSPPDRVPQHF | TGTGCCAGCAGTCCTCCAGACCGGGTGCCCCAGCATTTT
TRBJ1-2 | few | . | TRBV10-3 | CAISELGGASNYGYTF | TGTGCCATCAGTGAGCTGGGGGGGGCCAGTAACTATGGCTACACCTTC
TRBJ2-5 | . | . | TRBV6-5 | CASSYSGRGPQETQYF | TGTGCCAGCAGTTACTCGGGGCGGGGGCCTCAAGAGACCCAGTACTTC
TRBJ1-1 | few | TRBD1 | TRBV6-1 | CASRPGTGAITEAFF | TGTGCCAGCAGACCCGGGACAGGGGCGATCACTGAAGCTTTCTTT
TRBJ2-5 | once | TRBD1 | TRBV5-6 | CASSLGGQGARGTQYF | TGTGCCAGCAGCTTGGGGGGACAGGGGGCTCGCGGGACCCAGTACTTC
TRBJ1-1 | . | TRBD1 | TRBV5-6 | CASVLGTANTEAFF | TGTGCCAGCGTACTCGGGACAGCGAACACTGAAGCTTTCTTT
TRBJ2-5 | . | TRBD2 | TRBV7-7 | CASSPGLAGGETQYF | TGTGCTAGCAGCCCGGGACTAGCGGGGGGAGAGACCCAGTACTTC
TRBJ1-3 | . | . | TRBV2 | CASSGGDAYSGNTIYF | TGTGCCAGCAGTGGGGGGGACGCCTACTCTGGAAACACCATATATTTT
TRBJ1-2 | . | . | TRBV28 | CASSLLSGLGYTF | TGTGCCAGCAGTTTATTGTCAGGGTTGGGCTACACCTTC
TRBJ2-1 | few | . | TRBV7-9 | CASSLQGIEQFF | TGTGCCAGCAGTCTTCAGGGGATTGAGCAGTTCTTC
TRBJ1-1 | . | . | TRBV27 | CASSLEGNTEAFF | TGTGCCAGCAGTTTAGAGGGGAACACTGAAGCTTTCTTT
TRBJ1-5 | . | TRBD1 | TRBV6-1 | CASSDQGQTFYSNQPQHF | TGTGCCAGCAGTGACCAGGGACAGACCTTTTATAGCAATCAGCCCCAGCATTTT
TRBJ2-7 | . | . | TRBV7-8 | CARKQEQYF | TGTGCCAGAAAACAGGAGCAGTACTTC
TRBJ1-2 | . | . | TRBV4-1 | CASSQARRGGYTF | TGCGCCAGCAGCCAAGCCCGACGGGGAGGCTACACCTTC
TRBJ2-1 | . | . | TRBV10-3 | CAISEWQDIYNEQFF | TGTGCCATCAGTGAATGGCAGGACATTTACAATGAGCAGTTCTTC
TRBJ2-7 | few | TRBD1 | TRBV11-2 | CASSFTGVSSYEQYF | TGTGCCAGCAGCTTTACAGGGGTGTCGTCCTACGAGCAGTACTTC
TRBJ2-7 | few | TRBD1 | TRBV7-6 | CASSSPRGQSYEQYF | TGTGCCAGCAGCTCCCCTCGGGGACAGTCCTACGAGCAGTACTTC
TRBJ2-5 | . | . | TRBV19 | CASSSAGETQYF | TGTGCCAGTAGTTCGGCAGGGGAGACCCAGTACTTC
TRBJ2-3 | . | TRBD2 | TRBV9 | CASSVAGAGGTDTQYF | TGTGCCAGCAGCGTAGCTGGGGCGGGGGGCACAGATACGCAGTATTTT
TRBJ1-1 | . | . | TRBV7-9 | CASSFSPGTEAFF | TGTGCCAGCAGCTTCAGTCCGGGCACTGAAGCTTTCTTT
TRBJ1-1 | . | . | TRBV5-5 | CASSLRPSEFMNTEAFF | TGTGCCAGCAGCTTGCGCCCCAGCGAATTCATGAACACTGAAGCTTTCTTT
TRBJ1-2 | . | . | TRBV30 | CAWRRGNYGYTF | TGTGCCTGGAGGAGAGGGAACTATGGCTACACCTTC
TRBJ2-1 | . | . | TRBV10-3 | CAISEGQAEQFF | TGTGCCATCAGTGAGGGGCAGGCTGAGCAGTTCTTC
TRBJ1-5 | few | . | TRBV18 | CASSPLAGSNQPQHF | TGTGCCAGCTCACCATTGGCAGGGAGCAATCAGCCCCAGCATTTT
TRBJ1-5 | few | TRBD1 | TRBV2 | CASNLMGQGRAQHF | TGTGCCAGCAACCTTATGGGACAGGGTAGGGCCCAGCATTTT
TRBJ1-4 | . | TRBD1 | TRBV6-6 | CASSGQGAHEKLFF | TGTGCCAGTTCCGGACAGGGGGCGCATGAAAAACTGTTTTTT
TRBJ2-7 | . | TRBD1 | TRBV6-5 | CASSSSGTGSYEQYF | TGTGCCAGCAGTTCAAGCGGGACAGGGTCCTACGAGCAGTACTTC
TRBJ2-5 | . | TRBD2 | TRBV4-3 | CASSVGERGVYEQYF | TGCGCCAGCAGCGTCGGGGAGCGGGGGGTTTATGAGCAGTACTTC
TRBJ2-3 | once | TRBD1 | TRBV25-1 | CASRQGATTDTQYF | TGTGCCAGCAGACAGGGGGCGACGACAGATACGCAGTATTTT
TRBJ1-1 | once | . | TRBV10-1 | CASRDIMNTEAFF | TGCGCCAGCCGGGACATCATGAACACTGAAGCTTTCTTT
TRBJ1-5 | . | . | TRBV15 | CATSSASLQPQHF | TGTGCCACCAGCAGCGCGTCGCTCCAGCCCCAGCATTTT
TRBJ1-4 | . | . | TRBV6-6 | CASSSQGRGDEKLFF | TGTGCCAGCAGTTCTCAGGGGCGAGGTGATGAAAAACTGTTTTTT
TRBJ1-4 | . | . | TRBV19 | CASSRRLDSRGNEKLFF | TGTGCCAGTAGTAGGAGGTTAGACTCCCGGGGTAATGAAAAACTGTTTTTT
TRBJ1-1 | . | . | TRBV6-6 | CASSYGEGRDGEAFF | TGTGCCAGCAGTTACGGTGAGGGTAGAGATGGTGAAGCTTTCTTT
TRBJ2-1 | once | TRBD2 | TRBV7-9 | CASSLITSGGHNEQFF | TGTGCCAGCAGCTTAATCACTAGCGGGGGCCACAATGAGCAGTTCTTC
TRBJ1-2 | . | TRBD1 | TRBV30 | CAWSVVGATGGHGYTF | TGTGCCTGGAGTGTAGTGGGTGCGACAGGGGGTCATGGCTACACCTTC
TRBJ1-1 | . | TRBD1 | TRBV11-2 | CASSRDRGLTEAFF | TGTGCCAGCAGCCGGGACAGGGGGCTCACTGAAGCTTTCTTT
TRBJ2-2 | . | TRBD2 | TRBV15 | CATRWIGGSNTGELFF | TGTGCCACCAGGTGGATCGGGGGGTCGAACACCGGGGAGCTGTTTTTT
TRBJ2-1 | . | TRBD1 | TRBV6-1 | CASRMTGIPNSEQFF | TGTGCCAGCAGGATGACAGGGATCCCGAACTCTGAGCAGTTCTTC
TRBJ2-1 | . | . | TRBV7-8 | CASSLDRDMADEQFF | TGTGCCAGCAGCTTAGACCGGGATATGGCTGATGAGCAGTTCTTC
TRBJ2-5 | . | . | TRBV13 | CASGSNLLPPGRRDF | TGTGCCAGCGGCTCCAACTTACTACCCCCGGGCCGGAGGGACTTC
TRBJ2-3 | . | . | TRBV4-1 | CASSQVGEADTQYF | TGCGCCAGCAGCCAAGTAGGGGAAGCAGATACGCAGTATTTT
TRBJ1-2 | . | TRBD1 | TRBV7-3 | CASPLQVRGFPNYGYTF | TGTGCCAGCCCACTCCAGGTCAGGGGGTTCCCTAACTATGGCTACACCTTC
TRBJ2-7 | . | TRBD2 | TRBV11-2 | CASSSRTSGTYEQYF | TGTGCCAGCAGCTCTAGGACTAGCGGAACCTACGAGCAGTACTTC
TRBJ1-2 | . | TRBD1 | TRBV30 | CAWAPGQGAYGYTF | TGTGCCTGGGCCCCGGGACAGGGGGCCTATGGCTACACCTTC
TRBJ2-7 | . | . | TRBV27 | CASSPDRPYEQYF | TGTGCCAGCAGCCCTGACAGGCCCTACGAGCAGTACTTC
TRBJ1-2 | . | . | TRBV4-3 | CASSQLLGRGTNGYTF | TGCGCCAGCAGCCAACTCCTGGGGCGGGGGACCAATGGCTACACCTTC
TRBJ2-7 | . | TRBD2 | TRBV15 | CATSRGEGLAGVYEQYF | TGTGCCACCAGCAGAGGAGAGGGACTAGCGGGGGTCTACGAGCAGTACTTC
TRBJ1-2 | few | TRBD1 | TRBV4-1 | CASSHPGQGEGYGYTF | TGCGCCAGCAGCCACCCCGGACAGGGGGAGGGCTATGGCTACACCTTC
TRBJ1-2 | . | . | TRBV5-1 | CASSLRARTDLYGYTF | TGCGCCAGCAGCTTGAGGGCCCGGACAGACTTATATGGCTACACCTTC
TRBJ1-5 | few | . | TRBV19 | CASSIIGPLQGSNQPQHF | TGTGCCAGTAGTATTATTGGCCCCCTACAGGGTAGCAATCAGCCCCAGCATTTT
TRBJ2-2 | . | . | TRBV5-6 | CASSFPNTGELFF | TGTGCCAGCAGCTTCCCTAACACCGGGGAGCTGTTTTTT
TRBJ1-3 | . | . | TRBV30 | CAWKTDRDPGNTIYF | TGTGCCTGGAAAACCGACAGAGACCCTGGAAACACCATATATTTT